Listed below are T cell receptor beta chains from one sample, sequenced in a study of T-cell memory formation after mild COVID-19. TCRdb used MiXCR to reprocess the 5' RACE reads, holding one entry per CDR3 protein. The repertoire holds 350,000 to 450,000 distinct CDR3 sequences, with 20% to 30% as singletons. Material for sequencing was PBMCs or a T cell subset sorted from them (not recorded which). The receptor source for this set is an adult woman who had mild COVID-19 (a few samples of this study predate the infection). Cell type and time point are not known. Both conserved end residues are part of each CDR3. A D gene is named only where the DNA matches it firmly. Size tells how often a clone was seen (once, few, many) or the class of an expanded clone, and some rows leave it out.

j_gene | abundance | d_gene | v_gene | CDR3aa | CDR3nt
TRBJ2-2 | few | . | TRBV2 | CASRLSGELFF | TGTGCCAGCAGGCTTTCCGGGGAGCTGTTTTTT
TRBJ1-2 | few | . | TRBV6-5 | CASSYSAGVYGYTF | TGTGCCAGCAGTTACTCCGCAGGGGTGTATGGCTACACCTTC
TRBJ2-1 | . | TRBD2 | TRBV7-2 | CASSLDAGGVDEQFF | TGTGCCAGCAGCTTAGATGCGGGAGGAGTAGATGAGCAGTTCTTC
TRBJ2-5 | . | TRBD2 | TRBV6-5 | CASSSGGGAKETQYF | TGTGCCAGCAGTTCCGGCGGGGGGGCGAAAGAGACCCAGTACTTC
TRBJ2-1 | many | . | TRBV25-1 | CASSDRDGLGNEQFF | TGTGCCAGCAGTGATCGCGACGGTCTAGGGAATGAGCAGTTCTTC
TRBJ1-1 | few | . | TRBV29-1 | CSVDRGGTEAFF | TGCAGCGTTGACCGGGGGGGCACTGAAGCTTTCTTT
TRBJ1-1 | . | . | TRBV15 | CATSRDYGGSTEAFF | TGTGCCACCAGCAGAGATTATGGGGGGAGCACTGAAGCTTTCTTT
TRBJ2-7 | . | TRBD2 | TRBV7-7 | CASTQTSGRVHYEQYF | TGTGCTAGCACTCAGACTAGCGGGAGAGTCCACTACGAGCAGTACTTC
TRBJ2-7 | . | TRBD2 | TRBV5-1 | CASSSGTSGLYEQYF | TGCGCCAGCAGCTCCGGGACTAGCGGACTCTACGAGCAGTACTTC
TRBJ2-7 | . | . | TRBV19 | CASSKSLGWGSYEQYF | TGTGCCAGTAGTAAATCACTGGGATGGGGGTCCTACGAGCAGTACTTC
TRBJ1-1 | few | . | TRBV20-1 | CSAQQPNTEAFF | TGCAGTGCACAGCAGCCGAACACTGAAGCTTTCTTT
TRBJ1-6 | . | . | TRBV5-1 | CASSLGQGNRSPLHF | TGCGCCAGCAGCTTGGGCCAGGGAAACAGATCACCCCTCCACTTT
TRBJ1-1 | . | . | TRBV10-3 | CAISVDLDTEAFF | TGTGCCATCAGTGTCGACTTAGACACTGAAGCTTTCTTT
TRBJ2-7 | few | . | TRBV20-1 | CSASGIGYEQYF | TGCAGTGCTAGCGGGATAGGCTACGAGCAGTACTTC
TRBJ2-1 | . | TRBD2 | TRBV20-1 | CSAIGASGPGEQFF | TGCAGTGCCATAGGGGCTAGCGGTCCAGGTGAGCAGTTCTTC
TRBJ1-2 | . | . | TRBV9 | CASSAYTDLPYGYTF | TGTGCCAGCAGCGCCTACACGGACCTACCCTATGGCTACACCTTC